This is a list of T cell receptor beta chains from one sample in a study of read filtering for tumor transcriptome and immune sequencing. Each CDR3 protein gets one entry after TCRdb re-called the reads with MiXCR. The data show about 46,000 distinct CDR3 sequences, 20% seen once. The sequenced sample was a population of CD138-negative cells sorted from bone marrow. Receptor source: a donor aged 40 or older with multiple myeloma. The CDR3 runs from the conserved cysteine through the conserved F or W. The order of the fields is V gene, J gene, D gene, clone size, CDR3 DNA, CDR3 protein. The D gene is left open where the match is weak. Size is stated for part of the rows, as once, few or many counts, or as a class when the clone is expanded.

TRBV28	TRBJ2-2	-	many	TGTGCCAGCAGTTTAACAGGGAGGCGGAGCACCGGGGAGCTGTTTTTT	CASSLTGRRSTGELFF
TRBV30	TRBJ1-4	-	few	TGTGCCTGGAGTGTTCCGGGGGCGGATGAAAAACTGTTTTTT	CAWSVPGADEKLFF
TRBV20-1	TRBJ2-7	TRBD2	many	TGCAGTGCTAGGGCTAGCGGATACGAGCAGTACTTC	CSARASGYEQYF
TRBV28	TRBJ2-7	TRBD2	many	TGTGCCAGCAGTTTCCTAGCGGGAGGTTGGAACGAGCAGTACTTC	CASSFLAGGWNEQYF
TRBV12-3/TRBV12-4	TRBJ1-1	TRBD1	many	TGTGCCAGCGGACAGGGGGCGTTGAACACTGAAGCTTTCTTT	CASGQGALNTEAFF
TRBV28	TRBJ2-1	-	many	TGTGCCAGCAGTTCTCTGCGGGGACTGGACAATGAGCAGTTCTTC	CASSSLRGLDNEQFF
TRBV20-1	TRBJ2-1	-	few	TGCAGTGCTAGAGATCCCTTTCACAATGAGCAGTTCTTC	CSARDPFHNEQFF
TRBV2	TRBJ1-1	-	many	TGTGCCAGCACTCGGGTACAGGGTGGTAATGAAGCTTTCTTT	CASTRVQGGNEAFF
TRBV28	TRBJ2-7	-	many	TGTGCCAGCAGTGAGGGGGGGGTACACGAGCAGTACTTC	CASSEGGVHEQYF
TRBV7-2	TRBJ2-1	-	many	TGTGCCAGCAGCGCTTTACGCGATGAGCAGTTCTTC	CASSALRDEQFF
TRBV9	TRBJ2-5	TRBD2	-	TGTGCCAGCAGCTCGGGACTAGCGGTACAAGAGACCCAGTACTTC	CASSSGLAVQETQYF
TRBV19	TRBJ2-1	-	many	TGTGCCAGTAGATCGACTCGCAGCAATGAGCAGTTCTTC	CASRSTRSNEQFF
TRBV6-4	TRBJ1-1	-	many	TGTGCCAGCAGTGACGCGGGGGGGGGAACTGAAGCTTTCTTT	CASSDAGGGTEAFF
TRBV29-1	TRBJ1-1	-	many	TGCAGCGTCCGAGTCGCTCCGAACACTGAAGCTTTCTTT	CSVRVAPNTEAFF
TRBV30	TRBJ2-1	-	many	TGTGCCTGGAGAGCCTCACCTCATGAGCAGTTCTTC	CAWRASPHEQFF